This T cell receptor (beta chain) derives from a study of blood T cell repertoires in COVID-19. This clone was counted a single time. Study processing details: Estimates of nucleated cell counts were drawn from the amplification of reference gene primers. The repertoire was sequenced with immunoSEQ multiplex PCR; TCRdb's copy has only in-frame clones and lacks some. The V and J calls and clone size come from that table; D and trimming were worked out from the DNA. The sample lists about 260,000 clones, 90% seen once, with over 0.85% in the top ten. Germline CDR1 and CDR2: SGHRS and YFSETQ. The junction had 8 bases not matched to a gene; V was cut back by 4 bases and J by 4 bases. This CDR3 has 15 residues.

The chain has TRBV5-1 and TRBJ1-2; TRBD1 agrees at 9 bases. The sample comprised PBMCs or T cells enriched from blood (not recorded which). This TCR came from a middle-aged man who had been exposed to COVID-19. The CDR3 loop reads CASSLTGGAGYGYTF. CDR3 DNA sequence: TGCGCCAGCAGCCTTACAGGGGGCGCCGGCTATGGCTACACCTTC.